The rows below give T cell receptor beta chains drawn from one sample of a study of shared clonotypes between healthy human individuals. Libraries were prepared by immunoSEQ multiplex PCR; TCRdb keeps only in-frame clonotypes and omits some of them. The data hold more than 2,000,000 clones, with around nine tenths observed a single time. Input material: naive CD4+ T cells sorted from blood. The receptors derive from a man between 18 and 29 years old in good health. Both conserved end residues are trimmed from each CDR3. The D gene is left open where the match is weak.

TRBD2 | TRBJ2-2 | TRBV7-9 | ASSLATGLVAANTGELF
NA | TRBJ2-5 | TRBV14 | ASSQRVSETQY
NA | TRBJ1-6 | TRBV10-3 | AISESLSGTWNSPLH
TRBD1 | TRBJ1-2 | TRBV7-8 | ASSYPGQGSGYT
NA | TRBJ1-1 | TRBV7-2 | ASSLGTRGAF
NA | TRBJ1-2 | TRBV7-9 | ASSLQTVSYGYT
NA | TRBJ2-1 | TRBV5-1 | ASSFPANSYNEQF
TRBD2 | TRBJ2-6 | TRBV7-8 | ASSQTPGRGANVLT
NA | TRBJ1-4 | TRBV19 | ASSTNSGQKKLF
NA | TRBJ2-7 | TRBV6-1 | ASSGGLLQAYEQY
TRBD1 | TRBJ1-2 | TRBV4-1 | ASSQDAGQGYYGYT
TRBD1 | TRBJ2-2 | TRBV2 | ASSGTGKGGELF
TRBD1 | TRBJ1-3 | TRBV10-3 | AIIKQGHSGNTIY
TRBD1 | TRBJ2-7 | TRBV7-9 | ASSPRTGDYEQY
NA | TRBJ1-5 | TRBV5-4 | ASSLKSNQPQH
TRBD1 | TRBJ2-7 | TRBV19 | ASSTGQGPAYEQY
TRBD2 | TRBJ2-7 | TRBV7-8 | ASSLAGGRAGEQY